This is a list of T cell receptor beta chains from one sample in a study of blood T cell repertoires in COVID-19. Clones were sequenced by immunoSEQ multiplex PCR, and TCRdb holds only the in-frame ones, with some missing. The table shows over 100,000 clones, with roughly 84% occurring only once. The sample taken for sequencing was peripheral blood. The receptors stem from a man aged 35-49 years with acute or convalescent COVID-19. The CDR3 runs from the conserved cysteine through the conserved F or W. A D gene is named only where the DNA matches it firmly. A row's size may be missing; if present it is once, few, many or a size class.

v_gene	abundance	len	d_gene	j_gene	CDR3aa	CDR3nt
TRBV2	once	14	-	TRBJ2-1	CASSGSSSYNEQFF	TGTGCCAGCAGTGGGAGTAGCTCCTACAATGAGCAGTTCTTC
TRBV27	-	15	TRBD1	TRBJ2-7	CASSIRRQGAYEQYF	TGTGCCAGCAGTATACGCCGACAGGGGGCCTACGAGCAGTACTTC
TRBV4-3	-	16	TRBD1	TRBJ2-3	CASSLFSTGGGDTQYF	TGCGCCAGCAGCCTATTCTCGACAGGGGGGGGAGATACGCAGTATTTT
TRBV19	-	16	TRBD1	TRBJ1-5	CASTPLDRGGNQPQHF	TGTGCCAGTACCCCCTTGGACAGGGGAGGAAATCAGCCCCAGCATTTT
TRBV28	-	14	-	TRBJ1-6	CASRQGGAGSPLHF	TGTGCCAGTAGGCAAGGGGGGGCAGGATCACCCCTCCACTTT
TRBV10-3	-	15	TRBD2	TRBJ2-3	CAISDGAGRGDTQYF	TGTGCCATCAGTGACGGAGCGGGGCGGGGAGATACGCAGTATTTT
TRBV12-1	-	9	-	TRBJ1-1	CASTIRAFF	TGTGCCAGCACTATTAGAGCTTTCTTT
TRBV19	-	14	TRBD2	TRBJ2-7	CASSLTSGGYEQYF	TGTGCCAGTAGTCTGACTAGCGGGGGTTACGAGCAGTACTTC
TRBV3-1/TRBV3-2	-	17	TRBD2	TRBJ2-7	CASSQVALAGGGDEQYF	TGTGCCAGCAGCCAAGTCGCACTAGCGGGGGGAGGCGACGAGCAGTACTTC
TRBV5-1	-	15	-	TRBJ1-1	CASSLRGMENTEAFF	TGCGCCAGCAGCCTCAGAGGGATGGAGAACACTGAAGCTTTCTTT
TRBV6-6	-	14	TRBD1	TRBJ1-2	CASSPTGGYYGYTF	TGTGCCAGCAGCCCGACAGGGGGCTACTATGGCTACACCTTC
TRBV29-1	-	11	-	TRBJ1-2	CSVFRVHGYTF	TGCAGCGTTTTTCGAGTCCACGGCTACACCTTC
TRBV19	-	14	-	TRBJ2-4	CASSLTGAKNIQYF	TGTGCCAGTAGCCTGACAGGAGCCAAAAACATTCAGTACTTC